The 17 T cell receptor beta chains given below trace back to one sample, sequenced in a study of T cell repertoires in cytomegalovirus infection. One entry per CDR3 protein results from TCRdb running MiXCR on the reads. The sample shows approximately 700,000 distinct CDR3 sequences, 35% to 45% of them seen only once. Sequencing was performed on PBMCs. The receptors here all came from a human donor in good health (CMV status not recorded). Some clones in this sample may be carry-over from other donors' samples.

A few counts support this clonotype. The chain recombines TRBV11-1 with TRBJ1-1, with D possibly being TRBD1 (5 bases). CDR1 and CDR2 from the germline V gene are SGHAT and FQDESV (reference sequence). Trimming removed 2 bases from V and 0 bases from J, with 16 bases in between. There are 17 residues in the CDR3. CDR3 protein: CASSLNGMGVMNTEAFF. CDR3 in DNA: TGTGCCAGCAGCTTAAACGGGATGGGGGTTATGAACACTGAAGCTTTCTTT.

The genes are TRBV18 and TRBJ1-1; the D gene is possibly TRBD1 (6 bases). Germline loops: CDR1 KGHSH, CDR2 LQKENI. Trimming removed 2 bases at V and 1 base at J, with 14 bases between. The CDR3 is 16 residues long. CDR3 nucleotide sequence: TGTGCCAGCTCACCAAGGGGGACGTCGCGGAACACTGAAGCTTTCTTT. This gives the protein CASSPRGTSRNTEAFF.

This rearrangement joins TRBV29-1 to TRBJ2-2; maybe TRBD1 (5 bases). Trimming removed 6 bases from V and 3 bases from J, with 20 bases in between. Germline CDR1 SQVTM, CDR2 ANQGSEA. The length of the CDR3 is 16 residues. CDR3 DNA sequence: TGCAGCGTCCGAAGGACGCAGGGATACGACACCGGGGAGCTGTTTTTT. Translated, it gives CSVRRTQGYDTGELFF.

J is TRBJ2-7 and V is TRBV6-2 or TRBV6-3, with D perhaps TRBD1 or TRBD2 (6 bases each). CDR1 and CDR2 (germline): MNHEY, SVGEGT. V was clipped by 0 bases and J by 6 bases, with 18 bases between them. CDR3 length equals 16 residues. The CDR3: CASSYSRGDPSSEQYF. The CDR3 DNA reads TGTGCCAGCAGTTACTCGAGGGGGGACCCCTCGAGCGAGCAGTACTTC.

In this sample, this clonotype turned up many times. Written as DNA, the CDR3 is TGTGCCAGCAGCTTATACGGGGTTCAAGAGACCCAGTACTTC. It is translated as CASSLYGVQETQYF. The chain links TRBV7-2 to TRBJ2-5; tentatively, D is TRBD2 (5 bases). Germline-derived CDR1 and CDR2 are SGHTA and FQGNSA. The germline V and J ends were trimmed by 2 bases and 2 bases, with 9 bases remaining between them. The CDR3 spans 14 residues.

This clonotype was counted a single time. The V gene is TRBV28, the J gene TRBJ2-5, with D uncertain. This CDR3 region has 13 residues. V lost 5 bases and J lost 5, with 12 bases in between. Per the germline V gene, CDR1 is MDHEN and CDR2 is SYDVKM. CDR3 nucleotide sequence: TGTGCCAGCAGTGTAAGAGATTGGGAGACCCAGTACTTC. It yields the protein CASSVRDWETQYF.

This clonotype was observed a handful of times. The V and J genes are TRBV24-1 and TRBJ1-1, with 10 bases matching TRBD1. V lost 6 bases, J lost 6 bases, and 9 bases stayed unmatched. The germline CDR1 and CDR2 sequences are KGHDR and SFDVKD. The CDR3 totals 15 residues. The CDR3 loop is CATSPGTGAIAEAFF. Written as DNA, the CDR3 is TGTGCCACCAGTCCCGGGACAGGGGCGATCGCTGAAGCTTTCTTT.

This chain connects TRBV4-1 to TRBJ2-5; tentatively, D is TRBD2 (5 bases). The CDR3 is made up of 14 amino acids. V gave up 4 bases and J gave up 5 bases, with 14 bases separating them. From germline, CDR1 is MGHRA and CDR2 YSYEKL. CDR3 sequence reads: CASSRGDPAETQYF. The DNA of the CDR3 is TGCGCCAGCAGCCGGGGAGACCCGGCGGAGACCCAGTACTTC.

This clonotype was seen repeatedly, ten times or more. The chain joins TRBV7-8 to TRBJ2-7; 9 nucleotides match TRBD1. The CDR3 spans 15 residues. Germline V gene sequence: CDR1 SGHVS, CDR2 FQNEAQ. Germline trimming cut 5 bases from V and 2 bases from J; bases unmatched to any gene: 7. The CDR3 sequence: CASSQLGQGPYEQYF. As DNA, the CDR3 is TGTGCCAGCAGCCAACTGGGACAGGGACCCTACGAGCAGTACTTC.

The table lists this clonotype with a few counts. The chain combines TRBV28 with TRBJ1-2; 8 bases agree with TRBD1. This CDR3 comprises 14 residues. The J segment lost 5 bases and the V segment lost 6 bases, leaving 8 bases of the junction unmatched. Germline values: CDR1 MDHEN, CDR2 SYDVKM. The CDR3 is CASRPTGDYYGYTF. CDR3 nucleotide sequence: TGTGCCAGCAGACCGACAGGGGACTATTATGGCTACACCTTC.

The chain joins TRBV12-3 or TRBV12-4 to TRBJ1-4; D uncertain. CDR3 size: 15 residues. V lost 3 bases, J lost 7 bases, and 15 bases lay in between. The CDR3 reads CASSFGRLSGEKLFF. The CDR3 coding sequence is TGTGCCAGCAGTTTCGGACGCCTCTCGGGTGAAAAACTGTTTTTT.

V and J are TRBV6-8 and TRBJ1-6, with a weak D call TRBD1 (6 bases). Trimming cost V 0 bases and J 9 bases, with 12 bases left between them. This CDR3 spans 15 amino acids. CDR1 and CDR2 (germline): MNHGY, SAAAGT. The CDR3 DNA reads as TGTGCCAGCAGTTACTCGTCCCAGGGGAGTTCACCCCTCCACTTT. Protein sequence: CASSYSSQGSSPLHF.

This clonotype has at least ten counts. CDR3 bases: TGTGCCAGCGGACGACAGGAGGTTGGCTACACCTTC. This codes for CASGRQEVGYTF. The chain couples TRBV6-1 to TRBJ1-2; weak D call: TRBD1 (6 bases). This CDR3 has 12 residues. Between the trimmed V and J ends, which lost 8 bases and 7 bases, there was a span of 14 bases. Germline loops: CDR1 MNHNS, CDR2 SASEGT.

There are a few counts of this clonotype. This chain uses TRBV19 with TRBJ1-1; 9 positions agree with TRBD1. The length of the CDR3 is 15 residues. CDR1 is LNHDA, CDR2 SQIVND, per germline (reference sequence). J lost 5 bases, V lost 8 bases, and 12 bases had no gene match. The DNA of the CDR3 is TGTGCCAGTTTCCGGGACAGGGCGTCCCCGACTGAAGCTTTCTTT. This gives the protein CASFRDRASPTEAFF.

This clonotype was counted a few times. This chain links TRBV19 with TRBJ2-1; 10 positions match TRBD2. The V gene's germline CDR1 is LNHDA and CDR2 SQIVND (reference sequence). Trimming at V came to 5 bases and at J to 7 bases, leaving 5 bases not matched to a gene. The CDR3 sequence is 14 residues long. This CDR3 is CASSWSGGENEQFF. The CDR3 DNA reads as TGTGCCAGTAGTTGGAGCGGGGGGGAAAATGAGCAGTTCTTC.

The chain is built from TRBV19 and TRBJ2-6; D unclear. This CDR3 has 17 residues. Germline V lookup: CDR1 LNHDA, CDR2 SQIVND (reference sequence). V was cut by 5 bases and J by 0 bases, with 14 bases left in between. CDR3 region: CASSPRTEHSGANVLTF. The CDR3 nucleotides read TGTGCCAGTAGTCCTAGGACGGAACACTCTGGGGCCAACGTCCTGACTTTC.

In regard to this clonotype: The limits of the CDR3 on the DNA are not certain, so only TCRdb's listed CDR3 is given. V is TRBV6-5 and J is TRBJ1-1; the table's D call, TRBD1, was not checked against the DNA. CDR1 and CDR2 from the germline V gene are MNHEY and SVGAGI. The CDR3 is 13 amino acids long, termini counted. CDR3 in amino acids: CASSWGVGTGTFF.